These 20 T cell receptor beta chains share one sample of origin, sequenced in a study of response to subunit inactivated influenza vaccine. TCRdb fed the RT-PCR reads into MiXCR, producing one record per CDR3 protein. The sample records hundreds of thousands of distinct CDR3 sequences, 7.5% to 8.5% being singletons. Here the sequenced sample was PBMCs from blood, taken about 24 months after vaccination. All receptors derive from a man between 45 and 75 years old who received an inactivated influenza vaccine.

This clonotype was counted between two and nine times. The rearrangement links TRBV20-1 to TRBJ2-3, with 7 bases that match TRBD1. Germline V lookup: CDR1 DFQATT, CDR2 SNEGSKA (reference sequence). Trimming took 6 bases from V and 7 from J; bases not matched to a gene: 7. The CDR3 has 12 residues. The CDR3 DNA reads as TGCAGTGCCCTTGGACAGGTGTATACGCAGTATTTT. Translated, it gives CSALGQVYTQYF.

The chain combines TRBV12-3 or TRBV12-4 with TRBJ1-2, with 7 bases aligning to TRBD1. The J segment lost 8 bases and the V segment lost 7 bases, leaving 13 bases of the junction unmatched. This CDR3 is built from 14 residues. The CDR3 bases are TGTGCCAGCAAGACGGGACAGTGGTCGGTCGGCTACACCTTC. This sequence encodes CASKTGQWSVGYTF.

This clonotype was detected only a few times. The chain has TRBV5-1 and TRBJ1-1; D ambiguous. The V and J ends lost 5 bases and 1 base respectively, with 9 bases between them. The CDR3 length is 13 residues. Germline CDR1 and CDR2: SGHRS and YFSETQ. CDR3 residues: CASRPGSNTEAFF. In DNA, the CDR3 is TGCGCCAGCAGACCCGGTTCGAACACTGAAGCTTTCTTT.

This clonotype was seen a handful of times. The chain joins TRBV20-1 to TRBJ2-7, with 10 bases matching TRBD2. There are 15 residues in the CDR3. Germline trimming cut 1 base from V and 5 bases from J; bases unmatched to any gene: 8. CDR1 and CDR2 (germline): DFQATT, SNEGSKA (reference sequence). CDR3 coding DNA: TGCAGTGCTAGAGGTACTAGCGGGGAGACAGACGAGCAGTACTTC. Encoded protein: CSARGTSGETDEQYF.

A few counts support this clonotype. The chain is built from TRBV24-1 and TRBJ2-7, with a weak D call TRBD2 (5 bases). This CDR3 is built from 13 residues. The ends were cut back, 0 bases at V and 7 bases at J, with 9 bases in the middle. Germline V CDR1 and CDR2: KGHDR, SFDVKD. The CDR3 coding sequence is TGTGCCACCAGTGATTTGCTAAGAGGGGAGCAGTACTTC. Translated, it gives CATSDLLRGEQYF.

The sample holds many counts of this clonotype. This chain uses TRBV18 with TRBJ1-2, with 7 bases matching TRBD1. After removal of 2 bases from V and 8 bases from J, the junction contained 11 bases not matched to a gene. CDR1 is KGHSH and CDR2 is LQKENI in the germline V gene. The CDR3 extends over 15 amino acids. The CDR3 spells CASSPDRQGPYGYTF. CDR3 coding DNA: TGTGCCAGCTCACCAGACCGACAGGGTCCCTACGGCTACACCTTC.

This CDR3 is CASSQGPGGDTGELFF. The DNA for the CDR3 is TGCGCCAGCAGCCAAGGTCCGGGGGGAGACACCGGGGAGCTGTTTTTT. The chain carries TRBV4-3 and TRBJ2-2, with 7 bases matching TRBD2. V dropped 1 base and J dropped 3; count of bases not matched to a gene: 5. CDR1 is LGHNA and CDR2 is YSLEER in the germline V gene. There are 16 residues in the CDR3.

Ten or more counts support this clonotype. The rearrangement uses TRBV25-1 and TRBJ2-1; 8 bases fit TRBD2. The CDR3 covers 13 residues. CDR1 is MGHDK and CDR2 is SYGVNS in the germline V gene. V lost 9 bases, J lost 1 base, and 2 bases stayed unmatched. CDR3 DNA: TGTGCCAGTCGGGGGGGATCCTACAATGAGCAGTTCTTC. This encodes CASRGGSYNEQFF.

This clonotype was seen more than once but under ten times. The chain is built from TRBV18 and TRBJ1-2, with no clear D. The V and J ends lost 2 bases and 6 bases respectively, with 16 bases between them. The germline V gene has CDR1 KGHSH and CDR2 LQKENI. The CDR3 contains 15 residues. CDR3 in DNA: TGTGCCAGCTCACCATCCCAGAACATCATCGATGGCTACACCTTC. Protein: CASSPSQNIIDGYTF.

This sequence joins TRBV4-2 and TRBJ1-3; tentatively, D is TRBD1 (5 bases). Germline V gene sequence: CDR1 LGHNA, CDR2 YNFKEQ. The CDR3 has 17 amino acids. The V gene lost 0 bases and the J gene lost 2 bases, with 14 bases spanning the gap. CDR3 coding DNA: TGTGCCAGCAGCCAAGAGGGGCTGGGTGCGGCTGGAAACACCATATATTTT. Translating gives CASSQEGLGAAGNTIYF.

This clonotype showed up many times. The chain uses TRBV11-1 and TRBJ2-2; TRBD1 is a possible D gene (6 bases). Germline CDR1 reads SGHAT; CDR2 reads FQDESV (reference sequence). Trimming stripped 1 base from V and 3 bases from J, with 12 bases between. The CDR3 has 16 amino acids. The CDR3: CASSLVQGPHTGELFF. DNA for the CDR3: TGTGCCAGCAGCTTAGTGCAGGGGCCACACACCGGGGAGCTGTTTTTT. Complete variable domain (other parts from reference TRBV11-1 and TRBJ2-2): EAEVAQSPRYKITEKSQAVAFWCDPISGHATLYWYRQILGQGPELLVQFQDESVVDDSQLPKDRFSAERLKGVDSTLKIQPAELGDSAMYLCASSLVQGPHTGELFFGEGSRLTVL.

This clonotype appeared a few times. The V and J genes are TRBV11-3 and TRBJ2-2, with no clear D. The ends were cut back, 1 base at V and 8 bases at J, with 14 bases in the middle. This CDR3 is built from 15 residues. Germline loops: CDR1 SGHNT, CDR2 YENEEA. The CDR3 protein is CASSLGIRSTGELFF. The CDR3 nucleotides are TGTGCCAGCAGCTTAGGCATTAGGTCAACGGGGGAGCTGTTTTTT.

This clonotype was seen ten or more times. CDR3 loop: CASRQSQSNSPLHF. CDR3 in DNA: TGCGCCAGCAGGCAAAGTCAGAGTAACTCACCCCTCCACTTT. The chain uses TRBV5-1 and TRBJ1-6; D unresolved. Germline V gene lookup returns CDR1 SGHRS and CDR2 YFSETQ. The CDR3 sequence is 14 residues long. V lost 5 bases and J lost 10, with 16 bases in between.

The rearrangement uses TRBV29-1 and TRBJ1-4, with a tentative D call TRBD1 (5 bases). CDR1 is SQVTM, CDR2 ANQGSEA, per germline. The V end was cut by 4 bases, the J end by 4 bases, with 13 bases between. The CDR3 length is 14 residues. CDR3: CSVGGSTNNEKLFF. The CDR3 bases are TGCAGCGTTGGGGGGTCTACTAATAATGAAAAACTGTTTTTT.

This clonotype was recorded at least ten times. The chain combines TRBV28 with TRBJ2-1, with 9 bases identical to TRBD1. CDR3 length: 18 amino acids. Germline assignment: CDR1 MDHEN and CDR2 SYDVKM. J gave up 0 bases and V 6 bases, and 12 bases lay outside the gene matches. For the CDR3, the DNA is TGTGCCAGCAGCTCCGGACAGGGGATCATGAGCTCCTACAATGAGCAGTTCTTC. Protein: CASSSGQGIMSSYNEQFF.

This clonotype showed up many times. This chain uses TRBV20-1 with TRBJ1-3, with no clear D. The V end lost 0 bases, the J end lost 2 bases, and 8 bases lay between the germline ends. CDR3 length: 14 amino acids. Germline V gives CDR1 DFQATT, CDR2 SNEGSKA (reference sequence). The CDR3 DNA reads TGCAGTGCTAGAGACGACAAGACTGGAAACACCATATATTTT. The encoded protein is CSARDDKTGNTIYF.

At least ten counts were recorded for this clonotype. The rearrangement uses TRBV6-1 and TRBJ2-3, with D possibly TRBD2 on 7 matching bases. The germline CDR1 and CDR2 sequences are MNHNS and SASEGT. The ends were cut back, 5 bases at V and 6 bases at J, with 15 bases in the middle. The CDR3 is 14 residues long. The CDR3 nucleotides read TGTGCCAGCAGTAAAAGGGGGGGTTGGGATACGCAGTATTTT. This translates into CASSKRGGWDTQYF.

This clonotype was picked up a small number of times. The V gene is TRBV6-2 or TRBV6-3, the J gene TRBJ1-2, with D unresolved. The germline V gene has CDR1 MNHEY and CDR2 SVGEGT. The CDR3 has 14 amino acids. Deletions cut 1 base from V and 8 bases from J, with 14 bases between. The CDR3 coding sequence is TGTGCCAGCAGTTACTATTCAGATGCGGTCGGCTACACCTTC. Amino acid sequence: CASSYYSDAVGYTF.

This clonotype was detected only a few times. J is TRBJ2-3 and V is TRBV10-3; D is ambiguous. CDR1 is ENHRY, CDR2 SYGVKD, per germline. Between the trimmed V and J ends, which lost 11 bases and 2 bases, there was a span of 17 bases. The CDR3 totals 14 residues. The CDR3 sequence: CALGLGQSTDTQYF. CDR3 in DNA: TGTGCCCTTGGCTTAGGGCAGTCCACAGATACGCAGTATTTT.

The V call is TRBV24-1, the J call TRBJ2-1; D is unclear. This CDR3 region has 12 residues. The ends were cut back, 5 bases at V and 3 bases at J, with 4 bases in the middle. Germline-derived CDR1 and CDR2 are KGHDR and SFDVKD. The CDR3 region is CATSGYYNEQFF. CDR3 in DNA: TGTGCCACCAGTGGCTACTACAATGAGCAGTTCTTC.